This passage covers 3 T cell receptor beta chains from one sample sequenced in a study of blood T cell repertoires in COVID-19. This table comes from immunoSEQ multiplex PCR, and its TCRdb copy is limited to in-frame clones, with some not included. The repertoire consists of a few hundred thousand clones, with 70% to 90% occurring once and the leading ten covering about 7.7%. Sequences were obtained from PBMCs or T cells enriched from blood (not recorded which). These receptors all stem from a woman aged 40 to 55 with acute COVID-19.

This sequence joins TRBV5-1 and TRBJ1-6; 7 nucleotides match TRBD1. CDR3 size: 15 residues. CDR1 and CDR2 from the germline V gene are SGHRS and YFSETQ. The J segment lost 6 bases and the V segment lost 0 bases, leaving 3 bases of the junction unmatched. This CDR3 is CASSLEGAGNSPLHF. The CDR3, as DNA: TGCGCCAGCAGCTTGGAGGGGGCCGGTAATTCACCCCTCCACTTT.

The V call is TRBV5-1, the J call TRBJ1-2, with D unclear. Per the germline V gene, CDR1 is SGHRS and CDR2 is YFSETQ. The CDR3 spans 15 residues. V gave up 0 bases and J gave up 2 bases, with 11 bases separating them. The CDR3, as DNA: TGCGCCAGCAGCTTGGAGTCGGGGATGAACTATGGCTACACCTTC. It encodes CASSLESGMNYGYTF.

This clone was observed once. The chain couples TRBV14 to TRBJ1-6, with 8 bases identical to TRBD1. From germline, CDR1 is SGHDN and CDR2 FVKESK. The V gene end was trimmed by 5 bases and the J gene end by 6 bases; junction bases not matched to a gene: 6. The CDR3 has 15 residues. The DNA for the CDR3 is TGTGCCAGCAGCTACAGGGGGAGAGTTAATTCACCCCTCCACTTT. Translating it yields CASSYRGRVNSPLHF.